The 13 T cell receptor beta chains below come from one sample, sequenced in a study of cytomegalovirus exposure and HLA in healthy donors. Primers: 60 Vbeta forward and 13 Jbeta reverse. Profiling relied on immunoSEQ multiplex PCR, and the TCRdb table lists in-frame clones only, not all of them. The sample has 130,000 or so clones, about 61% seen once. What was sequenced was PBMCs. These receptor sequences come from a woman in her forties in good health and CMV-seronegative.

This clone has a handful of counts. This rearrangement joins TRBV5-4 to TRBJ2-7; 9 bases are shared with TRBD2. Per germline, CDR1 SGHNT and CDR2 YYREEE (reference sequence). V trimming: 0 bases; J trimming: 7 bases; junction bases outside the gene matches: 14. This CDR3 contains 17 residues. The DNA for the CDR3 is TGTGCCAGCAGCTTGGCCGGGCGCACGCGGGGGGGGAGGGAGCAGTACTTC. Encoded protein: CASSLAGRTRGGREQYF.

The gene calls are TRBV9 and TRBJ2-2; 7 nucleotides match TRBD1. The germline CDR1 and CDR2 sequences are SGDLS and YYNGEE. The trim removed 4 bases at V and 4 bases at J, leaving 7 bases unmatched. This CDR3 comprises 15 residues. As DNA, the CDR3 is TGTGCCAGCAGCCCAAGACAGGGTCTCACCGGGGAGCTGTTTTTT. It codes for CASSPRQGLTGELFF.

The chain uses TRBV4-1 and TRBJ2-7, with 7 bases aligning to TRBD1. Germline V gene lookup returns CDR1 MGHRA and CDR2 YSYEKL. CDR3 length: 18 amino acids. The trim removed 4 bases at V and 0 bases at J, leaving 15 bases unmatched. CDR3 region: CASSRQGARARSSYEQYF. As DNA, the CDR3 is TGCGCCAGCAGCCGACAGGGTGCGAGGGCCCGGAGCTCCTACGAGCAGTACTTC.

The gene calls are TRBV6-5 and TRBJ2-5; D remains ambiguous. V was clipped by 6 bases and J by 5 bases, with 10 bases between them. In germline, CDR1 is MNHEY, CDR2 SVGAGI. The CDR3 is 12 amino acids. This chain's CDR3 is CASSHRQETQYF. The CDR3 region has the DNA TGTGCCAGCAGCCACCGCCAGGAGACCCAGTACTTC.

The V and J genes are TRBV11-2 and TRBJ1-1, with D possibly matching TRBD1 (5 bases). The germline CDR1 and CDR2 sequences are SGHAT and FQNNGV. This CDR3 has 15 residues. Deletions cut 4 bases from V and 2 bases from J, with 14 bases between. Written as DNA, the CDR3 is TGTGCCAGCAGCTCCCTCCCCGGGGGTAACACTGAAGCTTTCTTT. This translates into CASSSLPGGNTEAFF.

The rearrangement uses TRBV6-5 and TRBJ1-1, with 11 bases aligning to TRBD1. J lost 8 bases, V lost 6 bases, and 8 bases had no gene match. This CDR3 region has 14 residues. From germline, CDR1 is MNHEY and CDR2 SVGAGI. CDR3 nucleotide sequence: TGTGCCAGCAGGACCCGGGACAGGGGGGGGGAAGCTTTCTTT. The encoded protein is CASRTRDRGGEAFF.

In DNA, the CDR3 is TGCGCCAGCAGCCAAGGACCGGGACAGGGGTGGCCTGAAGCTTTCTTT. It codes for CASSQGPGQGWPEAFF. The V and J genes are TRBV4-1 and TRBJ1-1; 10 bases match TRBD1. Unmatched junction bases numbered 8, after V lost 1 base and J lost 6 bases. Germline V CDR1 and CDR2: MGHRA, YSYEKL. There are 16 residues in the CDR3.

The rearrangement uses TRBV4-1 and TRBJ1-2; D remains unclear. The CDR3 extends over 13 amino acids. Germline V gene lookup returns CDR1 MGHRA and CDR2 YSYEKL. Trimming shortened V by 4 bases and J by 2 bases, and 8 bases separated the two germline ends. The DNA of the CDR3 is TGCGCCAGCAGCCCTAATGAAAACTATGGCTACACCTTC. Its protein is CASSPNENYGYTF.

The CDR3, as DNA: TGTGCCTGGAGGCACGGGGGGGCCGCAGATACGCAGTATTTT. This translates into CAWRHGGAADTQYF. The chain combines TRBV30 with TRBJ2-3, with 8 bases that match TRBD2. The CDR3 has 14 residues. Germline loops: CDR1 GTSNPN, CDR2 SVGIG (reference sequence). J gave up 4 bases and V 3 bases, and 6 bases lay outside the gene matches.

This clone has just a few counts. Other DNA sequences of this sample code for an identical CDR3. This chain uses TRBV7-3 with TRBJ2-5, with D unresolved. The CDR3 length is 13 residues. Trimming removed 5 bases at V and 0 bases at J, with 7 bases between. Germline CDR1 is SGHTA and CDR2 is FQGTGA. CDR3 residues: CASSMTNQETQYF. In DNA form, the CDR3 reads TGTGCCAGCAGCATGACAAACCAAGAGACCCAGTACTTC.

The V and J genes are TRBV28 and TRBJ1-2, with D possibly TRBD1 on 5 matching bases. V was clipped by 1 base and J by 10 bases, with 16 bases between them. Germline CDR1 and CDR2: MDHEN and SYDVKM. This CDR3 has 14 residues. For the CDR3, the DNA is TGTGCCAGCAGTTTATCGCCCGGGGGAAACACCTACACCTTC. It specifies CASSLSPGGNTYTF.

This sequence joins TRBV6-6 and TRBJ1-1; 7 positions match TRBD1. CDR3 size: 14 residues. Germline V gives CDR1 MNHNY, CDR2 SVGAGI (reference sequence). V lost 0 bases and J lost 4; bases outside the gene matches: 2. The CDR3 coding sequence is TGTGCCAGCAGTTACTCTAGACAGGGCACTGAAGCTTTCTTT. The encoded protein is CASSYSRQGTEAFF.

The DNA of the CDR3 is TGTGCCAGCAGCTTGGCCAGCGGACAGGGGAGTCAGCCCCAGCATTTT. Translated, it gives CASSLASGQGSQPQHF. The chain has TRBV5-5 and TRBJ1-5; TRBD1 matches 9 bases. The CDR3 spans 16 residues. Losses at the gene ends were 0 bases for V and 6 bases for J; bases not matched to a gene: 7. The germline V gene has CDR1 SGHKS and CDR2 YYEKEE (reference sequence).